What follows are 7 T cell receptor beta chains derived from one specimen sequenced in a study of T-cell memory formation after mild COVID-19. MiXCR was run by TCRdb on the 5' RACE reads, yielding one entry per CDR3 protein. This sample carries some 600,000 distinct CDR3 sequences, around a sixth of them seen once, and the ten largest clones take roughly 8.2%. Material for sequencing was PBMCs or a T cell subset sorted from them (not recorded which). These receptor sequences come from an adult woman who had mild COVID-19 (a few samples of this study predate the infection). Cell type and time point are not known.

This clonotype was observed a few times. The chain uses TRBV5-1 and TRBJ2-7; TRBD2 matches 14 bases. This CDR3 is built from 18 residues. Germline-derived CDR1 and CDR2 are SGHRS and YFSETQ. V was clipped by 0 bases and J by 5 bases; unmatched bases: 10. The CDR3 region has the DNA TGCGCCAGCAGCTTGGCCGGCTTGGGACTAGCGGGAGCCCACGAGCAGTACTTC. Translating it yields CASSLAGLGLAGAHEQYF.

This clonotype has a handful of counts. The chain uses TRBV4-3 and TRBJ2-7; 7 bases line up with TRBD1. This CDR3 is 14 amino acids long. CDR1 and CDR2 (germline): LGHNA, YSLEER. J gave up 12 bases and V 0 bases, and 11 bases lay outside the gene matches. The CDR3 DNA follows: TGCGCCAGCAGCCAAGACTTTACGGGACAGCGAGTGTACTTC. Residues: CASSQDFTGQRVYF.

This clonotype occurred a few times. This sequence joins TRBV19 and TRBJ2-1; D may be TRBD1 (7 bases). This CDR3 contains 14 residues. Trimming shortened V by 5 bases and J by 12 bases, and 20 bases separated the two germline ends. CDR1 LNHDA and CDR2 SQIVND come from the germline V gene (reference sequence). In DNA form, the CDR3 reads TGTGCCAGTAGTTTGATAAGACAGGGACTTTGGCAGTTCTTC. It translates to CASSLIRQGLWQFF.

The table lists this clonotype with a count of one. The DNA for the CDR3 is TGTGCCTGGAGTGTACAGGGGACGCGTGGGAACACTGAAGCTTTCTTT. Protein: CAWSVQGTRGNTEAFF. The gene calls are TRBV30 and TRBJ1-1, with 7 bases that match TRBD1. From germline, CDR1 is GTSNPN and CDR2 SVGIG (reference sequence). The CDR3 loop spans 16 amino acids. V shed 0 bases, J shed 1 base, and the junction held 8 bases outside the gene matches.

The chain combines TRBV30 with TRBJ2-7; D not resolved. Germline CDR1 is GTSNPN and CDR2 is SVGIG (reference sequence). The CDR3 is 13 amino acids. V was pared by 2 bases and J by 6 bases, with 14 bases between. The DNA for the CDR3 is TGTGCCTGGAGTTTAACCGGGCCGGCCGAGCAGTACTTC. It encodes CAWSLTGPAEQYF.

This clonotype appeared a few times. This rearrangement joins TRBV20-1 to TRBJ2-7; 7 bases match TRBD1. The CDR3 extends over 11 amino acids. V lost 6 bases, J lost 3 bases, and 2 bases stayed unmatched. Germline CDR1 DFQATT, CDR2 SNEGSKA (reference sequence). In nucleotides, the CDR3 is TGCAGTGCAAACAGGGGCTACGAGCAGTACTTC. Protein product: CSANRGYEQYF.

CDR3 sequence (DNA): TGTGCCAGCAGCGTTGCTAGCGGGCCGTCCTACGAGCAGTACTTC. This encodes CASSVASGPSYEQYF. The chain has TRBV9 and TRBJ2-7; 8 bases agree with TRBD2. J was trimmed by 1 base and V by 2 bases; bases with no gene match: 5. Germline V gene sequence: CDR1 SGDLS, CDR2 YYNGEE. The CDR3 is 15 amino acids.